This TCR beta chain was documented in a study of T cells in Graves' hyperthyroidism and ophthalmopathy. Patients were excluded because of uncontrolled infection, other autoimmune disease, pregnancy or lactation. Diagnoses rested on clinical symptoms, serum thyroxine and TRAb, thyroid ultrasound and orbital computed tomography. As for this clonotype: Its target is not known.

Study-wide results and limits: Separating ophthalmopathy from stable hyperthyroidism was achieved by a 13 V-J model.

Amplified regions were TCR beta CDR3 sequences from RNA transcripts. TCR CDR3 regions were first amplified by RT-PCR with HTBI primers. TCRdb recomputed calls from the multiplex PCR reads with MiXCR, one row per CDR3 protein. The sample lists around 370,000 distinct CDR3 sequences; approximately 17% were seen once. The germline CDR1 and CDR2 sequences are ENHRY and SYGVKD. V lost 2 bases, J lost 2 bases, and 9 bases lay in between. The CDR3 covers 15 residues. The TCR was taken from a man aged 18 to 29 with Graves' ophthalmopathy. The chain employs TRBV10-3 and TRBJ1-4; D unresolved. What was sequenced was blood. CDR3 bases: TGTGCCATCAGTGAGGAGGCTGTGACTAATGAAAAACTGTTTTTT. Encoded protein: CAISEEAVTNEKLFF.